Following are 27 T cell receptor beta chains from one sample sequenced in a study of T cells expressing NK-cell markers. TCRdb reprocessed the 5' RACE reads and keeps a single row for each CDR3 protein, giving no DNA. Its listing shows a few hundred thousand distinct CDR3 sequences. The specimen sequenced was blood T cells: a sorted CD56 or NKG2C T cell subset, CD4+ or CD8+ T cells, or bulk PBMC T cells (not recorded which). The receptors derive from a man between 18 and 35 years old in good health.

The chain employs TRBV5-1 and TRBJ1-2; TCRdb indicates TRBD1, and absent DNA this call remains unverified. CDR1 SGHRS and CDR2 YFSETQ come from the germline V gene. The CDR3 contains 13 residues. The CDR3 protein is CASSLEAGYGYTF.

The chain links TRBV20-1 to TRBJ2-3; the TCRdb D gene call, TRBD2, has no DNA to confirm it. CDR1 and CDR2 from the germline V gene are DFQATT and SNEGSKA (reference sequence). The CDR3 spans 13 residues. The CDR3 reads CSARREEVDTQYF.

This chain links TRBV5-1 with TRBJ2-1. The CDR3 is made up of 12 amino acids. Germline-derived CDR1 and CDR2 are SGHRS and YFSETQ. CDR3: CASSFHSNEQFF.

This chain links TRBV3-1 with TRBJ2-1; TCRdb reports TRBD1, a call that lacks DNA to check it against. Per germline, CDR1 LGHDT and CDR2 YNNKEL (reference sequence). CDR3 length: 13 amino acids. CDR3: CASSLAGALGQFF.

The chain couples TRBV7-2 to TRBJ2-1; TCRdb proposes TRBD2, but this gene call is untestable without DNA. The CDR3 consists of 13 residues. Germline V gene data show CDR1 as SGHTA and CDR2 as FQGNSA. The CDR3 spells CASSLAHSGEQFF.

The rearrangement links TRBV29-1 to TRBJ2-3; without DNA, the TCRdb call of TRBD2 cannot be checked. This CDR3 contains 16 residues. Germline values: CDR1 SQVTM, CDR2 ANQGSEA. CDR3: CSVEEEVGWRRYTQYF.

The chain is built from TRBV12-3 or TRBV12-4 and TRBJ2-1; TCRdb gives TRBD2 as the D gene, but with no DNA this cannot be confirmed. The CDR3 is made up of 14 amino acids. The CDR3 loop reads CASSLLLRSAGQFF.

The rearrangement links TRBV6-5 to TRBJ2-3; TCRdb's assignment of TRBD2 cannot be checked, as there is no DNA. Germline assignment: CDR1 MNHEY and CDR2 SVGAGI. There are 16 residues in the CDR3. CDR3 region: CASSYVGEAVTDTQYF.

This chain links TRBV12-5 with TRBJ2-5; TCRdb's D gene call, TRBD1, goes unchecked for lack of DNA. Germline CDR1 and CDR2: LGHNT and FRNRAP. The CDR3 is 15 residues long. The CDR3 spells CASGFTGRGQETQYF.

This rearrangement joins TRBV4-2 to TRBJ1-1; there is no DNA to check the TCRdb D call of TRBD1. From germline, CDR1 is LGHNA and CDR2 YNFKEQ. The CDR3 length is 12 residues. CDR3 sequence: CASSTQGTEAFF.

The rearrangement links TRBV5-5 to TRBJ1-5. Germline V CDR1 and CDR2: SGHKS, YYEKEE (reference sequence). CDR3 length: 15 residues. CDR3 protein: CASSARQGNSQPQHF.

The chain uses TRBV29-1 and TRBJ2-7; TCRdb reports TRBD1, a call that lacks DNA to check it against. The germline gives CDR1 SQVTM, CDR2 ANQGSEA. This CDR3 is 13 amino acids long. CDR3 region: CSVRGLRGGEQYF.

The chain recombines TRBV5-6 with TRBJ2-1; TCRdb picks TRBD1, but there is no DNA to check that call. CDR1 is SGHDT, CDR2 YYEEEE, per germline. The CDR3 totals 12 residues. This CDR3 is CASSSWDRSAFF.

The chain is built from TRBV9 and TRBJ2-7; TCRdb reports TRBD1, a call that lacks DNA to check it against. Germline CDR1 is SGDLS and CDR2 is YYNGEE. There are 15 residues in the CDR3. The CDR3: CASSVGGQGIGEQYF.

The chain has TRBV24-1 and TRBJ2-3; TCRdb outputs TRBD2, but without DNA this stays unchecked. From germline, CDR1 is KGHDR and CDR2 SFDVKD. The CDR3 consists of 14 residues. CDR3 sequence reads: CATGVSGLTYTQYF.

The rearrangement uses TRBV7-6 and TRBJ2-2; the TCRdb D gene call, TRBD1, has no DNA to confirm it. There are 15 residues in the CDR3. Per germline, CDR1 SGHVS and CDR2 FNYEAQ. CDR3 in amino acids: CASTVDRGRTGELFF. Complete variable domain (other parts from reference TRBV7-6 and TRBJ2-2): GAGVSQSPRYKVTKRGQDVALRCDPISGHVSLYWYRQALGQGPEFLTYFNYEAQQDKSGLPNDRFSAERPEGSISTLTIQRTEQRDSAMYRCASTVDRGRTGELFFGEGSRLTVL.

The chain's CDR3 is CASSLDRVGGELFF. This rearrangement joins TRBV6-1 to TRBJ2-2; the TRBD1 assignment by TCRdb is unverifiable without DNA. CDR3 length: 14 amino acids. Germline-derived CDR1 and CDR2 are MNHNS and SASEGT.

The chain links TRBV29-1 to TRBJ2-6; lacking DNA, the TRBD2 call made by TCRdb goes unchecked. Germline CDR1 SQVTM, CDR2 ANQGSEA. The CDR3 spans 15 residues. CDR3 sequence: CSVEDEGLGANVLTF.

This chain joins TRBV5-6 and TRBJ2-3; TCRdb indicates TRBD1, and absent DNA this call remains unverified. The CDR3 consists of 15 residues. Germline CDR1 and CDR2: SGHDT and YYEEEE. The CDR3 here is CASSLDRVFTDTQYF.

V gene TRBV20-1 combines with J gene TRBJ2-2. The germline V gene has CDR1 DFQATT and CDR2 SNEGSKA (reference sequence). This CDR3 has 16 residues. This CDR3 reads CSARGELTTNTGELFF.

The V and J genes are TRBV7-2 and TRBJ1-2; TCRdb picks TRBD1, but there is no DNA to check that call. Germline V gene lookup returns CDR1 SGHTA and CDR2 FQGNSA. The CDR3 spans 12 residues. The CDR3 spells CASLRTVYGYTF.

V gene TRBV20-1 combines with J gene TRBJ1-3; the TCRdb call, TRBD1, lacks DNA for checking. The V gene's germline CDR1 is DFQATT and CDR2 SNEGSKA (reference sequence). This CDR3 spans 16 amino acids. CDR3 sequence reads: CSARDTAGGNGNTIYF.

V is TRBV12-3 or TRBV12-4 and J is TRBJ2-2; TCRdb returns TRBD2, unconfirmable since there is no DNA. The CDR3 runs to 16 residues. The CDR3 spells CASSPTSGSRPGELFF.

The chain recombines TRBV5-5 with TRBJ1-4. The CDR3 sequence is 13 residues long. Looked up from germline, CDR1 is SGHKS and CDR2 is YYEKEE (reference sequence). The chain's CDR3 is CASSSGLGEKLFF.

CDR3 amino acids: CASTQGQRNQPQHF. The chain couples TRBV12-3 or TRBV12-4 to TRBJ1-5; checking the TCRdb D call of TRBD1 is not possible without DNA. The CDR3 length is 14 residues.

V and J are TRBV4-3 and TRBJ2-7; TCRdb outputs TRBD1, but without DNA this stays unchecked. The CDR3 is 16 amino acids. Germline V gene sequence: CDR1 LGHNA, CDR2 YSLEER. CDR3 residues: CASSQFNRQENYEQYF.

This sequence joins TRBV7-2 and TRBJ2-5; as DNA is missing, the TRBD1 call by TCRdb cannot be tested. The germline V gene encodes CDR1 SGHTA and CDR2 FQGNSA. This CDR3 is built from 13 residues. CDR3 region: CASSSPTQETQYF.